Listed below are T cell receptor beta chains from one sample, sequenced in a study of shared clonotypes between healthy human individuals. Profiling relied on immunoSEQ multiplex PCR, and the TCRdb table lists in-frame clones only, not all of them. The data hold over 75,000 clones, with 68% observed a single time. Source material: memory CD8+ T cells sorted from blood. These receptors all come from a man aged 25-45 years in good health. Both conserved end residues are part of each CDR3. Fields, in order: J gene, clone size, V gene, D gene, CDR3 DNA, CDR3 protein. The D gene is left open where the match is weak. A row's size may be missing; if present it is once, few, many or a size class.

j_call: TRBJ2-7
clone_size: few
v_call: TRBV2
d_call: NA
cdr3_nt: TGTGCCAGCAGCCTTAGGAGCTCCTACGAGCAGTACTTC
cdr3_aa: CASSLRSSYEQYF

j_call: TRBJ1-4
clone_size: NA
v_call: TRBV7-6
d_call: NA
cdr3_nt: TGTGCCAGCAGCTTAAATTCCGGTGGTGAAAAACTGTTTTTT
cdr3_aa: CASSLNSGGEKLFF

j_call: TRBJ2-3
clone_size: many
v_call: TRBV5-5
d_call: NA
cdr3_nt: TGTGCCAGCAGCTCCATTCCTTCGAGGGAAGATACGCAGTATTTT
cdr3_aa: CASSSIPSREDTQYF

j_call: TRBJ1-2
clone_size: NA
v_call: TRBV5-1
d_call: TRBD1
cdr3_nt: TGCGCCAGCAGCTTGGTTGTAGGGGGCAACTATGGCTACACCTTC
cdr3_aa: CASSLVVGGNYGYTF

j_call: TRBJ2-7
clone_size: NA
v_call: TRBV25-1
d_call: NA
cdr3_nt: TGTGCCAGCAGTGATGGAGACAGAGACTACGAGCAGTACTTC
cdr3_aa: CASSDGDRDYEQYF

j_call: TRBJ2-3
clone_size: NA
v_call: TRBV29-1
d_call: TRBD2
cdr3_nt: TGCAGCGTTGAGACTAGCGGACACACAGATACGCAGTATTTT
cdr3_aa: CSVETSGHTDTQYF

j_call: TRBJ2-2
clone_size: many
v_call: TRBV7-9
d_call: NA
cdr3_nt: TGTGCCAGCAGCGGACGATCCGGGGAGCTGTTTTTT
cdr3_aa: CASSGRSGELFF

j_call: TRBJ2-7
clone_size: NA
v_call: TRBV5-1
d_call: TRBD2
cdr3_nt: TGCGCCAGCAGCTTGTCGGCTAGCGGAAATGGGGACTACGAGCAGTACTTC
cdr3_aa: CASSLSASGNGDYEQYF

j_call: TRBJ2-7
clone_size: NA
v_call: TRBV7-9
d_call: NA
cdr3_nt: TGTGCCAGCAGCCCTGAAGCCTACGAGCAGTACTTC
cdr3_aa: CASSPEAYEQYF

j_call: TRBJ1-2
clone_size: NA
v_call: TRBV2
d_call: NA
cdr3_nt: TGTGCCAGCAGCCTTGGAGTAGGCTACACCTTC
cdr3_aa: CASSLGVGYTF

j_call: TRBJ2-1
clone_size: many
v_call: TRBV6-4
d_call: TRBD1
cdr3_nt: TGTGCCAGCAGTGCGGGACAGGGTTCAAATGAGCAGTTCTTC
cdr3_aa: CASSAGQGSNEQFF

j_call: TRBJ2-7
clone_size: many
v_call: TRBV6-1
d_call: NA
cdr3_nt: TGTGCCAGCAGTGCCCTAACAGAAAGCTACGAGCAGTACTTC
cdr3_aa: CASSALTESYEQYF

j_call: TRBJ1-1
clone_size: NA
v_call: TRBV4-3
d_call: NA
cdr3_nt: TGCGCCAGCAGCCAAGATGAGGCCTTCGGGAACACTGAAGCTTTCTTT
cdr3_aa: CASSQDEAFGNTEAFF

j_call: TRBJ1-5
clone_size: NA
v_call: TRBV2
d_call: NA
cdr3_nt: TGTGCCAGCAGTGTTCTAGGGTATAGCAATCAGCCCCAGCATTTT
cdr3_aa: CASSVLGYSNQPQHF

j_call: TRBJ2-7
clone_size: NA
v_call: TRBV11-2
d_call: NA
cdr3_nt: TGTGCCAGCAGCTCCCCCCGAGTAGCATTACACGAGCAGTACTTC
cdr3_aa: CASSSPRVALHEQYF

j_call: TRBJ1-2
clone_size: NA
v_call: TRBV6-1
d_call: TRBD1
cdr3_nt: TGTGCCAGCCGACAGGGCTATGGCTACACCTTC
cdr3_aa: CASRQGYGYTF

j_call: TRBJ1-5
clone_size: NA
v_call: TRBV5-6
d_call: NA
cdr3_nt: TGTGCCAGCAGCTCCACCCGGGATAGGGGGTCCAATCAGCCCCAGCATTTT
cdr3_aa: CASSSTRDRGSNQPQHF

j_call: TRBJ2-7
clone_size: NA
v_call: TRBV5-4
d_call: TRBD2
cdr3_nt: TGTGCCAGCAGCTTCGGAGCGGGAGAATACGAGCAGTACTTC
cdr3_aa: CASSFGAGEYEQYF

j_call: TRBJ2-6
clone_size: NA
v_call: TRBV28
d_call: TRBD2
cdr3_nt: TGTGCCAGCAGTAAAATCGGGACTAGCGGGATCTCTGGGGCCAACGTCCTGACTTTC
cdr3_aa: CASSKIGTSGISGANVLTF

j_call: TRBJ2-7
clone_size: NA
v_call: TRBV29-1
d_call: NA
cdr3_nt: TGCAGCGTGCTAGGGAGACTGCCACCCTACGAGCAGTACTTC
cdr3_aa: CSVLGRLPPYEQYF

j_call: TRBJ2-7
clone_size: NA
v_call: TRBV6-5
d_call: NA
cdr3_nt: TGTGCCAGCAGTTACCAAATCCACGAGCAGTACTTC
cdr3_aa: CASSYQIHEQYF

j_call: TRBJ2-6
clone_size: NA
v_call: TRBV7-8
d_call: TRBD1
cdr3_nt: TGTGCCAGCAGCTTAGATGGGGGGACAGGGGACTCTGGGGCCAACGTCCTGACTTTC
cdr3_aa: CASSLDGGTGDSGANVLTF

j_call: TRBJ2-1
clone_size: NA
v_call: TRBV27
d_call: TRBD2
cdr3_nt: TGTGCCAGCAGTTTAAATAGCGGGGGGAGGGGTGAGCAGTTCTTC
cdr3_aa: CASSLNSGGRGEQFF

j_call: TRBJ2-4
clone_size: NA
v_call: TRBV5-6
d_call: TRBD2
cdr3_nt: TGTGCCAGCAGCCCAGGTTGGGGGGGAGGCATTCAGTACTTC
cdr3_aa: CASSPGWGGGIQYF

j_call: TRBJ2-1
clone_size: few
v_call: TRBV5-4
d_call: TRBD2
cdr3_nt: TGTGCCAGCAGCTTGGATGGACTAGGTGGTGAGCAGTTCTTC
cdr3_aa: CASSLDGLGGEQFF

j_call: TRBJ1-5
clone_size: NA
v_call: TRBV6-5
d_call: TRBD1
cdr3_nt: TGTGCCGCACAAGGGACAGGCTATCAGCCCCAGCATTTT
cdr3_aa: CAAQGTGYQPQHF

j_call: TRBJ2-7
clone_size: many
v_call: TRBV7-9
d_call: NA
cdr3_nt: TGTGCCAGCAGCCCCAAGGGTCCTTACGAGCAGTACTTC
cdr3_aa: CASSPKGPYEQYF

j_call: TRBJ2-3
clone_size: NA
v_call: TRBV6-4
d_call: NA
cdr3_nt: TGTGCCAGTGCGGGCGAATCGGACACAGATACGCAGTATTTT
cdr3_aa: CASAGESDTDTQYF

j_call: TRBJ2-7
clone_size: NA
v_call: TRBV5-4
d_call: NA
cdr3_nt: TGTGCCAGCAGCCACACAAATAAGAAGCAGTACTTC
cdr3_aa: CASSHTNKKQYF

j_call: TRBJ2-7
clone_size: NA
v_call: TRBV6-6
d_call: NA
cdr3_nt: TGTGCCAGCAAGGGGCCTTCCTACGAGCAGTACTTC
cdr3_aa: CASKGPSYEQYF

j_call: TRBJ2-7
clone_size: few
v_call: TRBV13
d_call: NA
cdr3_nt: TGTGCCAGCAGCTACCACCGGGACGGGAACTACGAGCAGTACTTC
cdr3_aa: CASSYHRDGNYEQYF

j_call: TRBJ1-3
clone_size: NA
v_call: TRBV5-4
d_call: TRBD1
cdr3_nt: TGTGCCAGCAGCGCACGACAGGGGGCGCGCGGAAACACCATATATTTT
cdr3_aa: CASSARQGARGNTIYF

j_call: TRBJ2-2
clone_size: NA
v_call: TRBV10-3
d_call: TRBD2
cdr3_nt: TGTGCCATCAGTGCGCAGCGGGAGAGCACCGGGGAGCTGTTTTTT
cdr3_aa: CAISAQRESTGELFF

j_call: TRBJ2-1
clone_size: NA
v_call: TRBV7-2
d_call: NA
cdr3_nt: TGTGCCAGCAGCTTCCGGCAGTGGACACACAATGAGCAGTTCTTC
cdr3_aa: CASSFRQWTHNEQFF

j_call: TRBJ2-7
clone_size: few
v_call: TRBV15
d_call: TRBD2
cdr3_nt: TGTGCCACCAGCCCCGGGGCCACTAGCGGGTACGAGCAGTACTTC
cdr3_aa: CATSPGATSGYEQYF

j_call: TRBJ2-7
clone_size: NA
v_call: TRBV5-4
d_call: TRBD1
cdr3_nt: TGTGCCAGCAGCTTGGGGGACAGGGACTACGAGCAGTACTTC
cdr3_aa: CASSLGDRDYEQYF

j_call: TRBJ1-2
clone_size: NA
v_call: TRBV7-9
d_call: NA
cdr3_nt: TGTGCCAGCAGCTTAAATGGGCCTACCCGAGCTGGCTACACCTTC
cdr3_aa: CASSLNGPTRAGYTF

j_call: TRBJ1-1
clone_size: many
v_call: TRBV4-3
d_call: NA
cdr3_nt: TGCGCCAGCCCCCAACGGAACACTGAAGCTTTCTTT
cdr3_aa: CASPQRNTEAFF

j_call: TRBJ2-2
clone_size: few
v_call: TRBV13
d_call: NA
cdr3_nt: TGTGCCAGCAGCTCGACAGGAGCCGGGGAGCTGTTTTTT
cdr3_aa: CASSSTGAGELFF

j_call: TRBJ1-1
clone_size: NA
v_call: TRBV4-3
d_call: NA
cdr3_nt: TGCGCCAGCAGCCAAGCCGATAGGGCTTTCTTT
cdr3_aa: CASSQADRAFF

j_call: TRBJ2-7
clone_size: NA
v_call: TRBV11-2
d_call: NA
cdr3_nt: TGTGCCAGCAGCCCCCGGCCGTTTCTCAGGGACGAGCAGTACTTC
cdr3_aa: CASSPRPFLRDEQYF

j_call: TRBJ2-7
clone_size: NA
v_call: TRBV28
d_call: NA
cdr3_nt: TGTGCCAGCAGTCCGGGTAGTGTCTTCTACGAGCAGTACTTC
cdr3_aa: CASSPGSVFYEQYF

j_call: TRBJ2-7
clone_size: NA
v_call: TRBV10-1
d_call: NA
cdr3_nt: TGCGCCAGCAGTGAGTCGAATATTTGGGACGGCGGCCAGGAGCAGTACTTC
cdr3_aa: CASSESNIWDGGQEQYF

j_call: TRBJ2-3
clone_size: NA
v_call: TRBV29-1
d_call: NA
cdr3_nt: TGCAGCGTGAGGGGTGGAGCGGACTTCACAGATACGCAGTATTTT
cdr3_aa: CSVRGGADFTDTQYF

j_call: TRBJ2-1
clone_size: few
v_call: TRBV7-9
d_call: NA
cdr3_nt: TGTGCCAGCAGGGTAGCGGAGACCAATGAGCAGTTCTTC
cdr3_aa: CASRVAETNEQFF

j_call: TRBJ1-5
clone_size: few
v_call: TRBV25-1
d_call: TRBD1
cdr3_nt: TGTGCCAGCAGTGCCCCGGGACAGGGTGTCGATCAGCCCCAGCATTTT
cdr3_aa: CASSAPGQGVDQPQHF

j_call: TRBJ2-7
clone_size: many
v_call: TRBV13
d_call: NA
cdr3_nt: TGTGCCAGCAGCTCGATGAACTACTACGAGCAGTACTTC
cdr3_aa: CASSSMNYYEQYF

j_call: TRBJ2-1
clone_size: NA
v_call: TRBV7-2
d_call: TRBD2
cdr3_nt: TGTGCCAGCAGCTTATCCGGGGCTAGCGGGAGCAATGAGCAGTTCTTC
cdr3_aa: CASSLSGASGSNEQFF

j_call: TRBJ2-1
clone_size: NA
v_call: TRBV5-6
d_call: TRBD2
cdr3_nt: TGTGCCAGCAGCTTGGTCGCGGGAGGGCCCAGTCACAATGAGCAGTTCTTC
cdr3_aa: CASSLVAGGPSHNEQFF

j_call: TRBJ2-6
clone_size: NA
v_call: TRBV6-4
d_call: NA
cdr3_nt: TGTGCCAGCAGTGGCCAGACAGAGTCAGGGGCCAACGTCCTGACTTTC
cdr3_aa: CASSGQTESGANVLTF

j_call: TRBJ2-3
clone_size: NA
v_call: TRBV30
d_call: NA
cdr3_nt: TGTGCCTGGACCCTGAGGCGCGCAGATACGCAGTATTTT
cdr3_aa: CAWTLRRADTQYF

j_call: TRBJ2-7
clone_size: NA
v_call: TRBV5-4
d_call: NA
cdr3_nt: TGTGCCAGCAGCTTGGTGGAGGACTCCTACGAGCAGTACTTC
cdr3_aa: CASSLVEDSYEQYF

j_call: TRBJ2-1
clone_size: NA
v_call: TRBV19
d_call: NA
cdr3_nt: TGTGCCAGTAGAGCTCGGGGGAAAAATGAGCAGTTCTTC
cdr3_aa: CASRARGKNEQFF

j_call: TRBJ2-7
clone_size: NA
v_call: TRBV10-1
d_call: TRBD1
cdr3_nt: TGCGCCAGCGCCCCCGGGACAGGGGGCCACGAGCAGTACTTC
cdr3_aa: CASAPGTGGHEQYF

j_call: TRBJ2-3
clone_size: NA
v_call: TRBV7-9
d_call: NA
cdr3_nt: TGTGCCAGCAGCTTACTAAATACAGATACGCAGTATTTT
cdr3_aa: CASSLLNTDTQYF